Here is one T cell receptor (beta chain) with its context. The data stem from a study of blood T cell repertoires in COVID-19. V was pared by 4 bases and J by 1 base, with 7 bases between. Germline values: CDR1 MDHEN, CDR2 SYDVKM. The CDR3 is made up of 13 amino acids. TCRdb's copy holds only in-frame clones and misses some; the assay was immunoSEQ multiplex PCR. The sample has about 160,000 clones, approximately 88% seen once; the top ten hold 6% to 8.5%. The V gene is TRBV28, the J gene TRBJ2-5, with D possibly matching TRBD2 (6 bases). Sequencing was performed on PBMCs or T cells enriched from blood (not recorded which). The TCR was taken from a woman in her forties or fifties who had recovered from COVID-19. The CDR3 protein is CASSSGLQETQYF. The CDR3 nucleotides read TGTGCCAGCAGTTCGGGACTCCAAGAGACCCAGTACTTC.